This TCR beta chain was found in a study of glioma-infiltrating T cells. Study-wide points: Tissue and blood shared very few CDR3 sequences. Above-expected tissue-blood divergence occurred in all gliomas, most in low-grade ones.

The germline V gene encodes CDR1 SGHVS and CDR2 FNYEAQ. CDR3 length: 15 residues. Between the trimmed V and J ends, which lost 6 bases and 4 bases, there was a span of 18 bases. Using RNA template, CDR3s of TCR alpha and beta were amplified with iRepertoire arm-PCR. For one-step reverse transcription and amplification, about 90-450 ng of tissue mRNA or PBMC total RNA was used. TCRdb called the multiplex PCR reads again in MiXCR, with one record for every CDR3 protein. Of some 190,000 distinct CDR3 sequences in the sample, about 32% were seen once. In this sample, this clonotype turned up many times. Its antigen is unknown.

The sample comprised glioma tissue, nonneoplastic brain tissue, or PBMCs (not recorded which). The genes are TRBV7-6 and TRBJ2-5; D perhaps matches TRBD2 (6 bases). This sequence originates from a human donor with low-grade glioma or glioblastoma, undergoing nonglioma brain surgery, or in good health (not recorded which). In DNA, the CDR3 is TGTGCCAGCAGTGTTACCGGGACTGCTGGAGAGACCCAGTACTTC. Encoded protein: CASSVTGTAGETQYF.